The T cell receptor (beta chain) described here comes from a study of CD8+CD57+ T cells in acquired aplastic anemia. Germline CDR1 MDHEN, CDR2 SYDVKM. There are 14 residues in the CDR3. The ends lost 5 bases at V and 5 bases at J; junction bases unmatched: 4. According to the study, genomic DNA was the template for TCR beta VDJ and CDR3 profiling. From the reads, TCRdb called clonotypes with MiXCR, one entry per CDR3 protein. The sample gives more than 150,000 distinct CDR3 sequences, roughly half of which show up once; about 8.8% is in the top ten. Patients included in sequencing had previously demonstrated CD8+CD57+ cell expansion by flow cytometry.

The source of this sequence is a human donor with aplastic anemia. This chain connects TRBV28 to TRBJ2-7; 12 nucleotides match TRBD2. Source material: sorted CD4+, CD8+, or CD8+CD57+ T cells (not recorded which) from PBMCs. CDR3 protein: CASSPSGRAHEQYF. Written as DNA, the CDR3 is TGTGCCAGCAGTCCTAGCGGGAGGGCCCACGAGCAGTACTTC.